The source of this TCR beta chain is a study of CD4+ T cells in melanoma. Study-level results: Diverse differentiation states were reported for melanoma neoantigen-specific CD4+ T cells.

The repertoire was sequenced with immunoSEQ multiplex PCR; TCRdb's copy has only in-frame clones and lacks some. The sample consists of about 18,000 clones, roughly 80% of them appearing once. The CDR3 loop spans 13 amino acids. The germline gives CDR1 KGHSH, CDR2 LQKENI. Deletions cut 0 bases from V and 6 bases from J, with 8 bases between. On this clone itself: Its antigen is undetermined.

The V and J genes are TRBV18 and TRBJ1-2; no clear D gene. The receptor's source is a human donor with melanoma. The sequenced sample was cells from a culture (not recorded whether cultured in vitro). CDR3 sequence: CASSPPSRNGYTF. CDR3 sequence (DNA): TGTGCCAGCTCACCACCATCCAGGAATGGCTACACCTTC.